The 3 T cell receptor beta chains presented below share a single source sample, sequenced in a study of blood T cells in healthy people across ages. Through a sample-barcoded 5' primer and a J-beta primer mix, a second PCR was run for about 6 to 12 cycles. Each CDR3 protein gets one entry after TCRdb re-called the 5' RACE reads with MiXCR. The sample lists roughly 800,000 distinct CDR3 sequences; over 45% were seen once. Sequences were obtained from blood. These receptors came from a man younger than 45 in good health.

CDR3 bases: TGCAGTGCCACCCAGGGGACTTCGGGGGGAGAGCAGTACTTC. Protein product: CSATQGTSGGEQYF. The chain uses TRBV20-1 and TRBJ2-7; TRBD2 is a possible D gene (7 bases). Germline-derived CDR1 and CDR2 are DFQATT and SNEGSKA (reference sequence). CDR3 size: 14 residues. Trimming took 6 bases from V and 7 from J, leaving 22 bases between them.

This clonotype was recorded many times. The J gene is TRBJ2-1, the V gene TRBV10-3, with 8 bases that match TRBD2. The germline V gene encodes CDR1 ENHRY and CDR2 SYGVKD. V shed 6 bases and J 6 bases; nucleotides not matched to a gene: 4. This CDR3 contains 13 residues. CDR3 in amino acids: CAIRRGGPNEQFF. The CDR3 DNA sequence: TGTGCCATCAGGCGCGGGGGGCCCAATGAGCAGTTCTTC.

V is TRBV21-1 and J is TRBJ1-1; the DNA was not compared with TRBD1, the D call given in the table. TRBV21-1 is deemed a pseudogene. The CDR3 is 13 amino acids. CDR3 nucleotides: TGTGCCAGCAGCGTTCAGGGGGGCGCTGAAGCTTTCTTT. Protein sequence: CASSVQGGAEAFF.